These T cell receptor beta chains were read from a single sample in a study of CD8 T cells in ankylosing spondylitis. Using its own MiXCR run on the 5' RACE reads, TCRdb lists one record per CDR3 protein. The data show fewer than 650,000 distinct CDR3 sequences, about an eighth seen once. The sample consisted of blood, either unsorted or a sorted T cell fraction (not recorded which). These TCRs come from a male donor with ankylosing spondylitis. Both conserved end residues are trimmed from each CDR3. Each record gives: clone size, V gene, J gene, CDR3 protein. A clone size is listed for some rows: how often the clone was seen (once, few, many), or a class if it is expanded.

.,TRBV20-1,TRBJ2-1,SAQVEAGELNEQF
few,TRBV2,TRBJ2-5,ASSALRAKETQY
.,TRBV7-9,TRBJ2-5,ASSFGYEEEETQY
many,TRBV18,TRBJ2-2,ASSPRGDATGELF
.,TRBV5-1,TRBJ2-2,ASLGQANTGELF
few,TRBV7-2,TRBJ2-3,ASSLLGGATDTQY
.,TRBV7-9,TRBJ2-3,ASSSPTARDTQY
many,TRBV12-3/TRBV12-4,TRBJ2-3,ASSFLQGTDTQY
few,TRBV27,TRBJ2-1,ASSNGDGPGLQYNEQF
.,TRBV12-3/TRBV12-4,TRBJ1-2,ASTQRGRGRDGYT
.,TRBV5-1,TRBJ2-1,ASSYRRSGDNEQF